Listed below are T cell receptor beta chains from one sample, sequenced in a study of blood T cell repertoires in COVID-19. The table came from immunoSEQ multiplex PCR; TCRdb's copy has only in-frame clones and leaves some out. This table has 43,000 or so clones, around 83% appearing once. Specimen: peripheral blood. These receptors came from a woman aged 80 or older with acute or convalescent COVID-19. The CDR3 runs from the conserved cysteine through the conserved F or W. The D gene is left open where the match is weak. Size values are once, few and many counts, or a class for expanded clones, and some rows have none.

J gene: TRBJ2-7
clone size: .
D gene: TRBD2
V gene: TRBV30
CDR3 protein: CAWSELGGVDEQYF
CDR3 DNA: TGTGCCTGGAGTGAATTGGGGGGGGTAGACGAGCAGTACTTC

J gene: TRBJ1-5
clone size: .
D gene: TRBD1
V gene: TRBV10-3
CDR3 protein: CAISESTGGNNQPQHF
CDR3 DNA: TGTGCCATCAGTGAGTCAACAGGGGGCAACAATCAGCCCCAGCATTTT

J gene: TRBJ2-5
clone size: .
D gene: .
V gene: TRBV4-2
CDR3 protein: CASSQELVGGQETQYF
CDR3 DNA: TGTGCCAGCAGCCAAGAACTAGTGGGGGGCCAAGAGACCCAGTACTTC

J gene: TRBJ2-3
clone size: .
D gene: .
V gene: TRBV21-1
CDR3 protein: CASRSGTQYF
CDR3 DNA: TGTGCCAGCCGGAGTGGTACGCAGTATTTT

J gene: TRBJ2-3
clone size: .
D gene: .
V gene: TRBV27
CDR3 protein: CASSLRGFGDTQYF
CDR3 DNA: TGTGCCAGCAGCCTCAGGGGTTTCGGAGATACGCAGTATTTT

J gene: TRBJ1-5
clone size: .
D gene: .
V gene: TRBV7-8
CDR3 protein: CASSFFGGVDQPQHF
CDR3 DNA: TGTGCCAGCAGCTTTTTCGGGGGGGTGGATCAGCCCCAGCATTTT

J gene: TRBJ1-1
clone size: .
D gene: .
V gene: TRBV25-1
CDR3 protein: CASAQQGKAFF
CDR3 DNA: TGTGCCAGCGCCCAACAGGGTAAAGCTTTCTTT

J gene: TRBJ1-1
clone size: .
D gene: .
V gene: TRBV19
CDR3 protein: CACLRDTEAFF
CDR3 DNA: TGTGCTTGCCTTCGAGACACTGAAGCTTTCTTT

J gene: TRBJ2-3
clone size: .
D gene: .
V gene: TRBV9
CDR3 protein: CASSTQGSTDTQYF
CDR3 DNA: TGTGCCAGCAGCACACAGGGAAGCACAGATACGCAGTATTTT

J gene: TRBJ2-3
clone size: .
D gene: .
V gene: TRBV7-3
CDR3 protein: CASSFGGSTDTQYF
CDR3 DNA: TGTGCCAGCAGCTTTGGGGGGAGCACAGATACGCAGTATTTT

J gene: TRBJ2-5
clone size: .
D gene: TRBD1
V gene: TRBV5-1
CDR3 protein: CASSLRGGVETQYF
CDR3 DNA: TGCGCCAGCAGCTTGAGAGGGGGCGTAGAGACCCAGTACTTC

J gene: TRBJ2-7
clone size: .
D gene: .
V gene: TRBV3-1/TRBV3-2
CDR3 protein: CASSRREDYEQYF
CDR3 DNA: TGTGCCAGCAGCCGGAGGGAGGACTACGAGCAGTACTTC

J gene: TRBJ1-3
clone size: few
D gene: .
V gene: TRBV5-1
CDR3 protein: CASSLEWGISGNTIYF
CDR3 DNA: TGCGCCAGCAGCTTGGAATGGGGCATCTCTGGAAACACCATATATTTT

J gene: TRBJ1-6
clone size: .
D gene: TRBD1
V gene: TRBV6-5
CDR3 protein: CASRQTGQDSPLHF
CDR3 DNA: TGTGCCAGCAGACAGACAGGGCAGGATTCACCCCTCCACTTT

J gene: TRBJ2-3
clone size: .
D gene: .
V gene: TRBV21-1
CDR3 protein: CASSTGQLTTDTQYF
CDR3 DNA: TGTGCCAGCAGCACCGGACAGCTTACCACAGATACGCAGTATTTT

J gene: TRBJ2-5
clone size: few
D gene: .
V gene: TRBV28
CDR3 protein: CASSPSRMLKETQYF
CDR3 DNA: TGTGCCAGCAGCCCATCCAGGATGCTAAAAGAGACCCAGTACTTC

J gene: TRBJ2-5
clone size: .
D gene: .
V gene: TRBV6-5
CDR3 protein: CASTRGRINQETQYF
CDR3 DNA: TGTGCCAGCACCCGGGGTCGAATAAACCAAGAGACCCAGTACTTC

J gene: TRBJ2-2
clone size: .
D gene: TRBD2
V gene: TRBV20-1
CDR3 protein: CSASGGLAAKPGELFF
CDR3 DNA: TGCAGTGCTAGTGGGGGACTAGCGGCAAAGCCCGGGGAGCTGTTTTTT

J gene: TRBJ1-1
clone size: .
D gene: TRBD1
V gene: TRBV27
CDR3 protein: CASTSGQGAIGNTEAFF
CDR3 DNA: TGTGCCAGTACCTCGGGACAGGGGGCGATTGGGAACACTGAAGCTTTCTTT

J gene: TRBJ1-2
clone size: .
D gene: .
V gene: TRBV11-2
CDR3 protein: CASSLDLGLRWRTF
CDR3 DNA: TGTGCCAGCAGCTTAGATCTTGGGCTCCGGTGGCGCACCTTC

J gene: TRBJ1-2
clone size: once
D gene: TRBD1
V gene: TRBV6-1
CDR3 protein: CASSERTGLYGYTF
CDR3 DNA: TGTGCCAGCAGTGAAAGGACAGGACTCTATGGCTACACCTTC

J gene: TRBJ2-1
clone size: once
D gene: .
V gene: TRBV6-5
CDR3 protein: CASSYLWGGSGNEQFF
CDR3 DNA: TGTGCCAGCAGTTACCTGTGGGGGGGCTCTGGCAATGAGCAGTTCTTC

J gene: TRBJ2-7
clone size: .
D gene: .
V gene: TRBV18
CDR3 protein: CASSPGTAPGEQYF
CDR3 DNA: TGTGCCAGCTCACCAGGGACTGCGCCTGGCGAGCAGTACTTC

J gene: TRBJ2-3
clone size: .
D gene: TRBD1
V gene: TRBV11-3
CDR3 protein: CASSPVGDRVGTDTQYF
CDR3 DNA: TGTGCCAGCTCCCCGGTTGGGGACAGGGTGGGCACAGATACGCAGTATTTT

J gene: TRBJ1-4
clone size: .
D gene: TRBD1
V gene: TRBV12-5
CDR3 protein: CASGLAGQGGRGEKLFF
CDR3 DNA: TGTGCTAGTGGTTTGGCGGGACAGGGGGGCAGAGGTGAAAAACTGTTTTTT

J gene: TRBJ1-5
clone size: .
D gene: TRBD1
V gene: TRBV4-1
CDR3 protein: CASSQAFGTGRRNQPQHF
CDR3 DNA: TGCGCCAGCAGCCAAGCTTTCGGGACAGGGAGAAGAAATCAGCCCCAGCATTTT

J gene: TRBJ1-3
clone size: once
D gene: .
V gene: TRBV2
CDR3 protein: CASSDSPGNSGNTIYF
CDR3 DNA: TGTGCCAGCAGTGACTCCCCGGGAAACTCTGGAAACACCATATATTTT

J gene: TRBJ1-2
clone size: .
D gene: .
V gene: TRBV2
CDR3 protein: CASRRTVMGYGYTF
CDR3 DNA: TGTGCCAGCAGGAGGACAGTGATGGGGTATGGCTACACCTTC

J gene: TRBJ2-2
clone size: .
D gene: TRBD1
V gene: TRBV18
CDR3 protein: CASSLRTGNTGELFF
CDR3 DNA: TGTGCCAGCTCACTCCGGACAGGAAACACCGGGGAGCTGTTTTTT

J gene: TRBJ2-5
clone size: .
D gene: TRBD1
V gene: TRBV7-6
CDR3 protein: CASRPGTGRETQYF
CDR3 DNA: TGTGCCAGCAGGCCCGGGACAGGGAGGGAGACCCAGTACTTC

J gene: TRBJ2-3
clone size: .
D gene: .
V gene: TRBV5-1
CDR3 protein: CASSLRSSRGGTDTQYF
CDR3 DNA: TGCGCCAGCAGCTTGAGGAGCTCTCGTGGAGGCACAGATACGCAGTATTTT